This TCR beta chain was sequenced during a study of identical twins. Template switching (which added a universal primer site) was used, and cDNA carried unique molecular identifiers. Each CDR3 protein gets one entry after TCRdb re-called the 5' RACE reads with MiXCR. The table shows 690,000 or so distinct CDR3 sequences, with roughly 6% occurring only once. Donors uniformly comprised healthy Caucasians. The specimen sequenced was naive T cells sorted from blood. The TCR was taken from a young man in good health.

This CDR3 reads CASSQLAGRSDTQYF. CDR3 nucleotides: TGCGCCAGCAGCCAACTAGCGGGGCGATCAGATACGCAGTATTTT. The chain links TRBV4-1 to TRBJ2-3, with TRBD2 matching 9 bases. Per the germline V gene, CDR1 is MGHRA and CDR2 is YSYEKL. V lost 2 bases, J lost 4 bases, and 4 bases stayed unmatched. The CDR3 length is 15 residues.